What follows is one T cell receptor (beta chain) and its context. The clone's antigen remains unknown. No base qualities exist here, and no much larger clone lies one base off it. Each collaborating institution followed its own protocols to collect whole blood in K2EDTA tubes. Collaborator samples were shipped for TCRbeta analysis as frozen whole blood, isolated PBMCs, or DNA extracted from either sample type. Counted from cysteine to phenylalanine, this CDR3 has 14 amino acids. Kept here is only the CDR3 DNA, which spans 42 bases and is read in frame from base 1. V lost 7 bases and J lost 8 bases, and the count of bases not matched to a germline gene is 9. Via the germline V gene, CDR1 is SGHRS and CDR2 YFSETQ. TCRbeta CDR3 regions were amplified from genomic DNA using the immunoSEQ Assay, a bias-controlled multiplex PCR. On the authors' methods: Within the assay, amplification of reference gene primers was used to estimate how many nucleated cells each sample contained. To quantify the absolute abundance of each unique TCRbeta CDR3 rearrangement, sequence reads were collapsed and filtered. Productive Simpson clonality was computed per sample as the square root of Simpson's diversity index over productive rearrangements. TCRdb took over this immuneACCESS table, retaining in-frame rearrangements with V and J assigned. Such tables are incomplete; in checked studies, under half of the missing clones stem from an unresolved V gene, and the remainder is unexplained. For V, J and clone size, that table is used; D and trimming come from the DNA. A total of approximately 130,000 clones appear in this sample, around 87% of them only once. The ten largest clones take up over 2% of the sample.

This sample was taken from a study of blood T cell repertoires in COVID-19 (dated by TCRdb to about 2020). General notes on the study: The collaborator samples originated in the United States, Italy and Spain and spanned the acute and convalescent phases of COVID-19. The prospective study material was composed of cDNA or gDNA derived from T cells, B-cell-depleted T cells, or PBMCs. Deeply sampled blood TCRbeta repertoires from subjects exposed to, actively infected with, or recovered from COVID-19 were included in the dataset. The repertoires were released in a freely available public database intended as a resource for research on the immune response to SARS-CoV-2. Samples came from the ongoing ImmuneRACE study (first 160 participants) plus 1,254 subjects from 6 global collaborators. Sample metadata almost always included a de-identified subject ID, COVID-19 status, age in years and sex. Where HLA class I and class II types were available, the types were taken from metadata supplied by the sample provider, not from assay-based typing. General conclusions and limits of the study: The quantity of clinical and demographic metadata differed by source and by participant and was supplied without curation.

The TCR was taken from a man between 50 and 59 years old with active COVID-19. This sequence uses TRBV5-1 and TRBJ1-4, with TRBD1 matching 9 junction bases. The sequencing input was peripheral blood. The CDR3 loop reads CASQYGQGKEKLFF. The bases read TGCGCCAGCCAATACGGACAGGGGAAGGAAAAACTGTTTTTT.